A single sample gave rise to the 7 T cell receptor beta chains below, sequenced in a study of tumor-infiltrating lymphocytes in primary liver carcinoma. From 500 ng of total RNA, TCR beta-specific cDNA was reverse-transcribed using a constant-region primer. Generation of the TCR beta libraries relied on three nested multiplex PCR rounds using slightly modified ARM-PCR. Primers for the first two PCR rounds were TRBV1-TRBV30 forward primers and a C-beta reverse primer (around 10 cycles per round). Each CDR3 protein is one row after TCRdb ran MiXCR on the multiplex PCR reads. The repertoire holds 50,000 to 70,000 distinct CDR3 sequences, with less than 75% as singletons. Bulk tissue was left unsorted, and RNA and DNA were co-extracted from 20-30 mg of it. Sample: liver tumor tissue from sampling region 2. The sample's subset: tumor region T2, inferior pole. The receptors shown here come from a man aged 35 to 55 with primary liver carcinoma and hepatitis B virus infection.

A word on this clonotype: At one boundary the junction diverges from the germline segment, which might be a read error. The chain is built from TRBV4-3 and TRBJ2-7; 10 bases map to TRBD1. The CDR3 is made up of 16 amino acids. CDR1 is LGHNA and CDR2 is YSLEER in the germline V gene. The CDR3: CPSSHSGTGESYEQYF. DNA of the CDR3: TGCCCCAGCAGCCATTCCGGGACAGGGGAGTCCTACGAGCAGTACTTC.

The gene calls are TRBV19 and TRBJ1-4; a weak D match, TRBD1 (6 bases). This CDR3 region has 14 residues. The germline V gene has CDR1 LNHDA and CDR2 SQIVND (reference sequence). Trimming took off 9 bases at V and 8 bases at J, with 19 bases between the two ends. The CDR3 DNA follows: TGTGCCAGCACGAATCAGGGGCTAGGGGAAAAACTGTTTTTT. Its translation is CASTNQGLGEKLFF.

Turning to this clonotype: The junction and the germline gene differ at one end; a read error may be behind it. The chain has TRBV12-3 or TRBV12-4 and TRBJ2-4; D uncertain. The CDR3 is made up of 18 amino acids. The DNA for the CDR3 is TGTGCCAGCAGTTTATGGGGTGGTGCGTACATAGCCAAGAACATTCAGTACTTC. As protein: CASSLWGGAYIAKNIQYF.

Comment on this clonotype: This is likely a read error, given that the CDR3 carries no conserved phenylalanine or tryptophan at its end. The V gene is TRBV5-5, the J gene TRBJ2-1; 8 nucleotides match TRBD1. The CDR3 is 15 amino acids. CDR1 is SGHKS, CDR2 YYEKEE, per germline (reference sequence). The CDR3 loop is CASSPGQGSNKEQFS. The CDR3, as DNA: TGTGCCAGCAGCCCTGGACAGGGTTCCAACAAAGAGCAGTTCTCC.

This clonotype has more than one count but fewer than ten. The V call is TRBV4-3, the J call TRBJ2-5, with D maybe TRBD2 (6 bases). Per germline, CDR1 LGHNA and CDR2 YSLEER. The CDR3 is 15 amino acids. Trimming took 5 bases from V and 3 from J, leaving 16 bases between them. CDR3 protein: CASSYAGTSEETQYF. The DNA for the CDR3 is TGCGCCAGCAGCTACGCCGGGACTTCTGAAGAGACCCAGTACTTC.

J is TRBJ2-6 and V is TRBV4-2, with 10 bases matching TRBD1. Germline trimming cut 0 bases from V and 15 bases from J; bases unmatched to any gene: 17. Germline V gene sequence: CDR1 LGHNA, CDR2 YNFKEQ. The CDR3 is 18 residues long. The CDR3: CASSQETGGITGAYALTF. DNA of the CDR3: TGTGCCAGCAGCCAAGAGACAGGGGGCATTACCGGGGCCTACGCCCTGACTTTC.

In this sample, this clonotype is medium-sized. The chain links TRBV6-1 to TRBJ2-7; TRBD1 matches 7 bases. The germline gives CDR1 MNHNS, CDR2 SASEGT. The CDR3 extends over 14 amino acids. V shed 6 bases, J shed 2 bases, and the junction held 7 bases outside the gene matches. This CDR3 is CASSEGAPPYEQYF. CDR3 nucleotide sequence: TGTGCCAGCAGCGAGGGGGCTCCCCCCTACGAGCAGTACTTC.